The rows below give T cell receptor beta chains drawn from one sample of a study of cytomegalovirus exposure and HLA in healthy donors. Clones were sequenced by immunoSEQ multiplex PCR, and TCRdb holds only the in-frame ones, with some missing. Here the sample spans about 140,000 clones, over 80% being singletons. Sequencing input: PBMCs. These receptors originate from a female donor in good health and CMV-seronegative. CDR3s include the opening cysteine and the closing phenylalanine or tryptophan. D genes are given only for firm matches. Clone size is not always given. Where it is, it says once, few, many or a class for expanded clones.

j_call	d_call	v_call	clone_size	cdr3_nt	cdr3_aa
TRBJ1-2	.	TRBV29-1	.	TGCAGCGTTGAAGGACAGGCGAATAACTATGGCTACACCTTC	CSVEGQANNYGYTF
TRBJ2-7	.	TRBV9	.	TGTGCCAGCAGCGTTGAGCTAGCTAGCTCCTACGAGCAGTACTTC	CASSVELASSYEQYF
TRBJ1-2	.	TRBV6-1	.	TGTGCCAGCAGTGAAGGGACATTCCCCCCTTATGGCTACACCTTC	CASSEGTFPPYGYTF
TRBJ1-3	TRBD1	TRBV10-3	few	TGTGCCATCAGGGACAGGGTCAACTCTGGAAACACCATATATTTT	CAIRDRVNSGNTIYF
TRBJ2-7	.	TRBV6-6	few	TGTGCCAGCACCCCGACAGGCTCCTACGAGCAGTACTTC	CASTPTGSYEQYF
TRBJ2-3	TRBD2	TRBV6-1	.	TGTGCCGGCAAGACTAGCGGGAGGGTAGATACGCAGTATTTT	CAGKTSGRVDTQYF
TRBJ1-4	.	TRBV5-1	once	TGCGCCAGCAGACACGAAGTCGGGGGGGCGGATGAAAAACTGTTTTTT	CASRHEVGGADEKLFF
TRBJ2-7	.	TRBV5-5	.	TGTGCCAGCAGCTCCCACCCCGGGGGCTCCTACGAGCAGTACTTC	CASSSHPGGSYEQYF
TRBJ2-3	.	TRBV5-1	.	TGCGCCAGCAGCTCCCGAGGGTCTAGCACAGATACGCAGTATTTT	CASSSRGSSTDTQYF
TRBJ1-4	TRBD1	TRBV9	.	TGTGCCAGCAGCCCCAAGACAGGGCCTAATGAAAAACTGTTTTTT	CASSPKTGPNEKLFF
TRBJ1-2	TRBD1	TRBV6-5	.	TGTGCCAGCAGTTACGGCGGACAGGGGTATGGCTACACCTTC	CASSYGGQGYGYTF
TRBJ2-1	.	TRBV10-3	few	TGTGCCACGACTAGTGGGGTGGGCAATGAGCAGTTCTTC	CATTSGVGNEQFF
TRBJ1-1	TRBD1	TRBV4-1	few	TGCGCCTGCACTCCTTTCACAGGGGCCGGGAACACTGAAGCTTTCTTT	CACTPFTGAGNTEAFF
TRBJ2-5	TRBD2	TRBV7-9	once	TGTGCCAGCAACGGACTAGCGGGAGATCTTGGTATTCGAGAGACCCAGTACTTC	CASNGLAGDLGIRETQYF
TRBJ2-2	.	TRBV10-3	few	TGTGCCATCAGTGAGTGGCGGGGCCCGGGCTACACCGGGGAGCTGTTTTTT	CAISEWRGPGYTGELFF
TRBJ2-7	TRBD1	TRBV29-1	.	TGCAGCGTTTTTCAGGGGGCGGCCTACGAGCAGTACTTC	CSVFQGAAYEQYF
TRBJ1-5	.	TRBV19	.	TGTGCCAGTAGTATAGGTCAGGGTAGCAATCAGCCCCAGCATTTT	CASSIGQGSNQPQHF
TRBJ2-5	TRBD2	TRBV28	.	TGTGCCACCTTAGAGGGGGCTAGCGGGACAGAGACCCAGTACTTC	CATLEGASGTETQYF
TRBJ2-3	TRBD2	TRBV28	.	TGTGCCAGCAGTTTACCTGCTAGCGGGCCAGCGAATACGCAGTATTTT	CASSLPASGPANTQYF
TRBJ2-1	TRBD2	TRBV7-9	once	TGTGCCAGCAGCTTAGCTGGGAGTGGGACTAGCGGCAATGAGCAGTTCTTC	CASSLAGSGTSGNEQFF
TRBJ1-1	TRBD1	TRBV19	.	TGTGCCAGTAGGGATCCGGGACAGGGGAACACTGAAGCTTTCTTT	CASRDPGQGNTEAFF
TRBJ1-5	.	TRBV30	few	TGTGCCTGGGGGGGGAGTAATCAGCCCCAGCATTTT	CAWGGSNQPQHF
TRBJ2-6	.	TRBV27	.	TGTGCCAGCAGTCTGGGACACCCCTCTGGGGCCAACGTCCTGACTTTC	CASSLGHPSGANVLTF
TRBJ1-1	.	TRBV6-5	few	TGTGCCAGCAGCACCTTAGTGATGGGGCCTGAAGCTTTCTTT	CASSTLVMGPEAFF
TRBJ1-1	TRBD1	TRBV9	few	TGTGCCAGCAGCCCTCGTGGACAGGGGGGAACTGAAGCTTTCTTT	CASSPRGQGGTEAFF
TRBJ2-7	.	TRBV9	.	TGTGCCAGCAGCCTGGGCATTCAGGACGAGCAGTACTTC	CASSLGIQDEQYF
TRBJ2-1	.	TRBV2	.	TGTGCCAGCAGTAAAATGGACATTGAGTTCTTC	CASSKMDIEFF
TRBJ1-6	.	TRBV19	.	TGTGCCACCGCAGATCAAGAAAATTCACCCCTCCACTTT	CATADQENSPLHF
TRBJ1-5	.	TRBV7-9	once	TGTGCCAGCGGCTTCGTGGGAGATCAGCCCCAGCATTTT	CASGFVGDQPQHF
TRBJ1-1	.	TRBV27	.	TGTGCCAGCGGGAGGGAAGAGAACACTGAAGCTTTCTTT	CASGREENTEAFF
TRBJ2-6	.	TRBV6-1	.	TGTGCCAGCAGTGAAGCGGGCCACAGGTTCTCTGGGGCCAACGTCCTGACTTTC	CASSEAGHRFSGANVLTF
TRBJ2-2	.	TRBV28	.	TGTGCCAGCAGTTTATTAGGGGAAGGCGGGGAGCTGTTTTTT	CASSLLGEGGELFF
TRBJ2-5	.	TRBV30	.	TGTGCCCAGGGGATGGAGACCCAGTACTTC	CAQGMETQYF
TRBJ2-5	.	TRBV5-6	.	TGTGCCAGCAGCCTAGGGGGTCACCAAGAGACCCAGTACTTC	CASSLGGHQETQYF
TRBJ2-2	.	TRBV11-2	once	TGTGCCAGCAGAGTCAGGCGGGCCGACACCGGGGAGCTGTTTTTT	CASRVRRADTGELFF
TRBJ1-4	.	TRBV19	.	TGTGCCAGTAGGCGCGTCCCCTTGGCAGGTGCGGAAAAACTGTTTTTT	CASRRVPLAGAEKLFF
TRBJ1-2	TRBD1	TRBV28	.	TGTGCCAGCAGTCCCCCCTGGACAGGGGGCCGGGGCTACACCTTC	CASSPPWTGGRGYTF
TRBJ2-7	.	TRBV5-6	.	TGTGCCAGCAGCTCGAGGGTGGCAACCTCTTCCTACGAGCAGTACTTC	CASSSRVATSSYEQYF
TRBJ1-4	.	TRBV6-6	once	TGTGCCAGCAGTTACCCGTCGGGGGAAAAACTGTTTTTT	CASSYPSGEKLFF
TRBJ1-4	.	TRBV28	.	TGTGCCAGCAGTCAAGACCGGGATCCTGAAAAACTGTTTTTT	CASSQDRDPEKLFF
TRBJ2-7	TRBD2	TRBV13	.	TGTGCCAGCAGCTCCGTCACTAGCGGCTATAACTACGAGCAGTACTTC	CASSSVTSGYNYEQYF
TRBJ1-1	.	TRBV6-5	.	TGTGCCAGCAGTTACGAGAAAGGGAGGGAAGCTTTCTTT	CASSYEKGREAFF
TRBJ2-7	TRBD2	TRBV6-5	few	TGTGCCAGCAGCCAACTGACTAGCGGATACGAGCAGTACTTC	CASSQLTSGYEQYF
TRBJ2-1	TRBD2	TRBV7-3	.	TGTGCCAGCAGCCTAGATAGCGGGAGTTCCTACAATGAGCAGTTCTTC	CASSLDSGSSYNEQFF
TRBJ2-5	TRBD1	TRBV6-5	.	TGTGCCAGCAGTTACGGGACAGGGGCTGTGGAGACCCAGTACTTC	CASSYGTGAVETQYF
TRBJ1-3	TRBD1	TRBV5-6	.	TGTGCCAGCAGCTTGACAGGGGCCCAAAACACCATATATTTT	CASSLTGAQNTIYF
TRBJ2-3	TRBD1	TRBV28	.	TGTGCCAGCAGTTTAGGGACAGGCACAGATACGCAGTATTTT	CASSLGTGTDTQYF
TRBJ2-3	.	TRBV4-1	.	TGCGCCAGCAGCCAAGACGGTGATAGCCGTCACACAGATACGCAGTATTTT	CASSQDGDSRHTDTQYF
TRBJ2-3	TRBD2	TRBV5-4	.	TGTGCCAGCAGCTTGGCGGGGGGTTCTGGAGCAGATACGCAGTATTTT	CASSLAGGSGADTQYF
TRBJ2-2	.	TRBV27	once	TGTGCCAGCAGTCCCGGACTGAAAACGAACACCGGGGAGCTGTTTTTT	CASSPGLKTNTGELFF